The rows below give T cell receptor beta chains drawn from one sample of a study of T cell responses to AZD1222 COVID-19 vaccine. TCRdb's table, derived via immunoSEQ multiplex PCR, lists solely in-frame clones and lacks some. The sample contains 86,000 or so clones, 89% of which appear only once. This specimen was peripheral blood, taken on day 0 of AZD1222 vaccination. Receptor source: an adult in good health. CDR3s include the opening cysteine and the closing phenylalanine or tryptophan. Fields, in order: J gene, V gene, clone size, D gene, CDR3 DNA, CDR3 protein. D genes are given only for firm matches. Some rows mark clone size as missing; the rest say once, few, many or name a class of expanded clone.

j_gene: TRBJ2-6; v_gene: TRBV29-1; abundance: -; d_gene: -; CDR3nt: TGCAGCGTTGACGAATCTGGGGCCAACGTCCTGACTTTC; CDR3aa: CSVDESGANVLTF
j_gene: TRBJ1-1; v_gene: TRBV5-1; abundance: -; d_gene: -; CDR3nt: TGCGCCAGCAGCCCGGCGGATTCCCCCCGACAGAACACTGAAGCTTTCTTT; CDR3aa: CASSPADSPRQNTEAFF
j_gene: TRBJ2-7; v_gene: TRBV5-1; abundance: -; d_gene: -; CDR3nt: TGCGCCAGCAGCTTGGGAATTGATCAATACGAGCAGTACTTC; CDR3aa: CASSLGIDQYEQYF
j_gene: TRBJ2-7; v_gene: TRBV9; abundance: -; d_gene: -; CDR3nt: TGTGCCAGCAGCGTATTAGACCTTGGCGAGCAGTACTTC; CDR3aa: CASSVLDLGEQYF
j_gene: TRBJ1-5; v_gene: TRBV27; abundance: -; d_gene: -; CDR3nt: TGTGCCAGCAGTCGATACGGGACAACGAATCAGCCCCAGCATTTT; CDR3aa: CASSRYGTTNQPQHF
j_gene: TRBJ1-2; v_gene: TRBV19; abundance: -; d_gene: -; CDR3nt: TGTGCCAGTACGGGGGTATATGGCTACACCTTC; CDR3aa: CASTGVYGYTF
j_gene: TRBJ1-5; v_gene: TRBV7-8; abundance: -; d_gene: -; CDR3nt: TGTGCCAGCAGCTTAGACCGCCAGGGGAATCAGCCCCAGCATTTT; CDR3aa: CASSLDRQGNQPQHF
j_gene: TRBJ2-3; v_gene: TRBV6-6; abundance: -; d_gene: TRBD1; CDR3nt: TGTGCCAGCACCCTGGGGGACAGTTCCTATCGGGATACGCAGTATTTT; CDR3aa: CASTLGDSSYRDTQYF
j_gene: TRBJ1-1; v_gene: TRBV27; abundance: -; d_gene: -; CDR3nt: TGTGCCAGCAGTAAGCCCGAGACTGTTCGAGGCACTGAAGCTTTCTTT; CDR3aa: CASSKPETVRGTEAFF
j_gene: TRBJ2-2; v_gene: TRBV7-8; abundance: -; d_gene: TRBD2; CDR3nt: TGTGCCAGCAGCCGGGAGGAAGGGCTTTTTGGTGGCGGGGAGCTGTTTTTT; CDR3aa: CASSREEGLFGGGELFF
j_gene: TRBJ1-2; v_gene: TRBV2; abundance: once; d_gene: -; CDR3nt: TGTGCCAGCAGCCCTCGGGCAGAAACTAACTATGGCTACACCTTC; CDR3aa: CASSPRAETNYGYTF
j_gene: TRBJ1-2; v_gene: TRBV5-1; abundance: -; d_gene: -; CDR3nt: TGCGCCAGCAGCTTTACTGAGGGCTATGGCTACACCTTC; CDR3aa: CASSFTEGYGYTF